The 24 T cell receptor beta chains below come from one sample, sequenced in a study of HIV-infected patients and healthy controls. All unsorted peripheral T cells were captured because whole blood was used without fractionation. cDNA was made from approximately 0.55 ug RNA using alpha and beta constant primers. Using multiplexing indices, alpha and beta chain libraries were generated apart by chain-specific third strand synthesis. TCRdb reprocessed the 5' RACE reads via MiXCR and lists one record per CDR3 protein. The sample yields approximately 6,000 distinct CDR3 sequences, about 9.4% seen once. This specimen consisted of blood, obtained before antiretroviral therapy. The receptor source for this set is an adult with HIV infection.

By sample share, this clonotype is medium-sized. The chain combines TRBV28 with TRBJ2-3; D is unclear. V lost 6 bases and J 2 bases, leaving 9 bases between the germline ends. This CDR3 contains 13 residues. Germline assignment: CDR1 MDHEN and CDR2 SYDVKM. This chain's CDR3 is CASRVVVTDTQYF. The DNA for the CDR3 is TGTGCCAGCAGGGTCGTGGTCACAGATACGCAGTATTTT.

This clonotype came up many times. The CDR3 loop is CASSTGQGYEQYF. CDR3 sequence (DNA): TGTGCCAGCAGTACGGGACAGGGCTACGAGCAGTACTTC. V and J are TRBV12-3 or TRBV12-4 and TRBJ2-7, with 9 bases lining up with TRBD1. V was clipped by 5 bases and J by 3 bases; unmatched bases: 2. The CDR3 has 13 amino acids.

The V call is TRBV6-5, the J call TRBJ2-2; D not certain. Germline V lookup: CDR1 MNHEY, CDR2 SVGAGI. The V and J ends lost 5 bases and 4 bases respectively, with 8 bases between them. CDR3 length: 13 amino acids. This chain's CDR3 is CASSPSSTGELFF. CDR3 nucleotides: TGTGCCAGCAGTCCTTCTAGCACCGGGGAGCTGTTTTTT.

The rearrangement links TRBV7-2 to TRBJ1-5; no clear D. This CDR3 is 14 amino acids long. Trimming shortened V by 1 base and J by 7 bases, and 11 bases separated the two germline ends. The V gene's germline CDR1 is SGHTA and CDR2 FQGNSA. The CDR3 DNA is TGTGCCAGCAGCTTAGGGACCGCCCGGCAGCCCCAGCATTTT. Translated: CASSLGTARQPQHF.

This clonotype is termed medium-sized. J is TRBJ1-1 and V is TRBV6-4; the D is unclear. Trimming took off 8 bases at V and 9 bases at J, with 7 bases between the two ends. CDR1 and CDR2 (germline): MRHNA, SNTAGT. This CDR3 comprises 9 residues. In nucleotides, the CDR3 is TGTGCCAGCGCAAGAAAAGCTTTCTTT. As protein: CASARKAFF.

This clonotype was observed a handful of times. The rearrangement joins TRBV4-1 to TRBJ2-6; D unresolved. Looked up from germline, CDR1 is MGHRA and CDR2 is YSYEKL. Trimming took 1 base from V and 1 from J, leaving 5 bases between them. The CDR3 loop spans 15 amino acids. The CDR3, as DNA: TGCGCCAGCAGCCAAGGCTTTTCTGGGGCCAACGTCCTGACTTTC. Residues: CASSQGFSGANVLTF.

This clonotype was counted only a few times. The chain combines TRBV3-1 with TRBJ2-5, with TRBD2 as a possible D gene (6 bases). V lost 6 bases, J lost 1 base, and 18 bases lay in between. The CDR3 is 16 amino acids. Germline CDR1 LGHDT, CDR2 YNNKEL (reference sequence). This CDR3 is CASRRSGPGLQETQYF. The CDR3 DNA reads as TGTGCCAGCAGACGTAGCGGTCCGGGACTCCAAGAGACCCAGTACTTC.

The rearrangement joins TRBV27 to TRBJ2-1; TRBD1 agrees at 8 bases. The germline V gene has CDR1 MNHEY and CDR2 SMNVEV (reference sequence). The trim removed 4 bases at V and 8 bases at J, leaving 7 bases unmatched. The CDR3 loop spans 14 amino acids. The CDR3 loop is CASSWVDRAHEQFF. CDR3 sequence (DNA): TGTGCCAGCAGTTGGGTGGACAGGGCCCATGAGCAGTTCTTC.

Judged by abundance, this clonotype is medium-sized. The genes are TRBV20-1 and TRBJ2-7; 9 bases fit TRBD1. Per the germline V gene, CDR1 is DFQATT and CDR2 is SNEGSKA (reference sequence). Germline trimming cut 1 base from V and 4 bases from J; bases unmatched to any gene: 8. This CDR3 has 15 amino acids. CDR3 residues: CSARAFGTGMYEQYF. CDR3 in DNA: TGCAGTGCTAGAGCTTTCGGGACAGGGATGTACGAGCAGTACTTC.

Many counts were recorded for this clonotype. The chain employs TRBV28 and TRBJ2-2; TRBD1 matches at 7 bases. The V gene end was trimmed by 6 bases and the J gene end by 8 bases; junction bases not matched to a gene: 9. Germline V gene data show CDR1 as MDHEN and CDR2 as SYDVKM. The CDR3 has 14 amino acids. The CDR3 loop is CASRNRGIIGELFF. The CDR3, as DNA: TGTGCCAGCAGGAACAGGGGAATAATTGGGGAGCTGTTTTTT.

V and J are TRBV6-2 or TRBV6-3 and TRBJ2-7, with D hard to call. V gave up 3 bases and J gave up 2 bases, with 8 bases separating them. The CDR3 has 13 amino acids. Germline V lookup: CDR1 MNHEY, CDR2 SVGEGT. The DNA for the CDR3 is TGTGCCAGCAGTTATGTTAACCCCTACGAGCAGTACTTC. Translating it yields CASSYVNPYEQYF.

This clonotype was counted only a few times. This chain links TRBV6-2 or TRBV6-3 with TRBJ2-7; no firm D call. This CDR3 spans 12 amino acids. Germline CDR1 and CDR2: MNHEY and SVGEGT. The V gene lost 6 bases and the J gene lost 4 bases, with 10 bases spanning the gap. The CDR3 DNA reads as TGTGCCAGCAGGCCCCCCCAATACGAGCAGTACTTC. Its protein product is CASRPPQYEQYF.

CDR3 nucleotides: TGCAGCGTGGAGGCGACTAGCGGCTTCCAAGAGACCCAGTACTTC. It translates to CSVEATSGFQETQYF. The chain is built from TRBV29-1 and TRBJ2-5, with 9 bases fitting TRBD2. The germline CDR1 and CDR2 sequences are SQVTM and ANQGSEA. CDR3 size: 15 residues. V dropped 6 bases and J dropped 1; count of bases not matched to a gene: 9.

This clonotype has ten or more counts. The rearrangement joins TRBV7-8 to TRBJ2-5; unclear D gene. Germline V gene sequence: CDR1 SGHVS, CDR2 FQNEAQ. Deletions cut 2 bases from V and 6 bases from J, with 13 bases between. CDR3 length: 14 amino acids. For the CDR3, the DNA is TGTGCCAGCAGCTTAATATCCAACCGGCAGACCCAGTACTTC. Translation: CASSLISNRQTQYF.

At least ten counts were recorded for this clonotype. The gene calls are TRBV4-1 and TRBJ1-6; tentative D call: TRBD1 (6 bases). There are 17 residues in the CDR3. CDR1 and CDR2 (germline): MGHRA, YSYEKL. V lost 0 bases and J 8 bases, leaving 17 bases between the germline ends. The CDR3 sequence: CASSQDSGARGYSPLHF. The CDR3 bases are TGCGCCAGCAGCCAAGATTCGGGGGCAAGAGGTTATTCACCCCTCCACTTT.

In this sample, this clonotype is medium-sized. This chain connects TRBV29-1 to TRBJ2-1; 7 nucleotides align to TRBD1. V was pared by 1 base and J by 5 bases, with 5 bases of the junction left unmatched. CDR1 and CDR2 (germline): SQVTM, ANQGSEA. The length of the CDR3 is 14 residues. Written as DNA, the CDR3 is TGCAGCGTTGAAGGGGGAAGGGGGCACAATGAGCAGTTCTTC. Protein: CSVEGGRGHNEQFF.

This clonotype is labeled as medium-sized. This chain uses TRBV5-5 with TRBJ2-1; D is unresolved. The CDR3 runs 16 residues. Deletions cut 0 bases from V and 9 bases from J, with 19 bases between. CDR1 is SGHKS, CDR2 YYEKEE, per germline (reference sequence). CDR3 amino acids: CASSLGTTLGSGEQFF. DNA of the CDR3: TGTGCCAGCAGCTTGGGGACCACCTTGGGGTCGGGTGAGCAGTTCTTC.

Sample share makes this clonotype medium-sized (0.01 to 0.1%). The chain carries TRBV12-3 or TRBV12-4 and TRBJ1-6; D possibly corresponds to TRBD1 (6 bases). V was shortened by 5 bases and J by 7 bases, with 15 bases between the two germline ends. This CDR3 is built from 15 residues. The CDR3 is CASSRLGGGNSPLHF. CDR3 bases: TGTGCCAGCAGTCGCCTGGGAGGGGGGAATTCACCCCTCCACTTT.

This clonotype is judged medium-sized (0.01 to 0.1%). The chain has TRBV20-1 and TRBJ2-2; 12 bases map to TRBD1. Germline V gene sequence: CDR1 DFQATT, CDR2 SNEGSKA (reference sequence). This CDR3 spans 18 amino acids. Trimming removed 6 bases from V and 4 bases from J; junction bases left unmatched: 15. CDR3 bases: TGCAGTGCACAGACGGGACAGGGGGCGATTTGGGGCACCGGGGAGCTGTTTTTT. It yields the protein CSAQTGQGAIWGTGELFF.

By frequency in the sample, this clonotype is medium-sized (0.01 to 0.1%). This chain uses TRBV7-2 with TRBJ2-1; 8 bases are shared with TRBD1. This CDR3 region has 15 residues. The trim removed 2 bases at V and 6 bases at J, leaving 6 bases unmatched. From germline, CDR1 is SGHTA and CDR2 FQGNSA. CDR3 loop: CASSLIRTGRNEQFF. The DNA of the CDR3 is TGTGCCAGCAGCTTAATTCGGACAGGGCGCAATGAGCAGTTCTTC.

This clonotype is medium-sized (0.01 to 0.1%) in the sample. The V gene is TRBV28, the J gene TRBJ2-1; 9 bases are a match to TRBD2. Trimming cost V 3 bases and J 3 bases; bases outside gene matches: 6. Germline CDR1 MDHEN, CDR2 SYDVKM. The CDR3 runs 16 residues. The CDR3 DNA follows: TGTGCCAGCAGTTTGAGGCTAGCGGGGAACTACAATGAGCAGTTCTTC. Amino acid sequence: CASSLRLAGNYNEQFF.

This clonotype counts as medium-sized. This sequence joins TRBV11-3 and TRBJ2-1; 7 bases fit TRBD2. The CDR3 runs 18 residues. Looked up from germline, CDR1 is SGHNT and CDR2 is YENEEA. After removal of 1 base from V and 7 bases from J, the junction contained 16 bases not matched to a gene. For the CDR3, the DNA is TGTGCCAGCAGCTTAGGGGGGAGCGGGGAATACTCCCCAAATGAGCAGTTCTTC. This codes for CASSLGGSGEYSPNEQFF.

This clonotype is deemed medium-sized. V is TRBV7-9 and J is TRBJ1-1; D gene uncertain. CDR3 length: 18 amino acids. Germline-derived CDR1 and CDR2 are SEHNR and FQNEAQ (reference sequence). Trimming took off 1 base at V and 1 base at J, with 19 bases between the two ends. This CDR3 reads CASSLGLDVEVPNTEAFF. DNA for the CDR3: TGTGCCAGCAGCTTAGGACTAGATGTGGAGGTTCCGAACACTGAAGCTTTCTTT.

This clonotype is termed medium-sized (0.01 to 0.1%). The chain has TRBV7-9 and TRBJ1-6; no firm D call. CDR1 is SEHNR, CDR2 FQNEAQ, per germline (reference sequence). The CDR3 has 13 residues. Trimming stripped 5 bases from V and 9 bases from J, with 11 bases between. CDR3 residues: CASSPERGSPLHF. The CDR3 bases are TGTGCCAGCAGCCCCGAGCGCGGTTCACCCCTCCACTTT.